The rows below give T cell receptor beta chains drawn from one sample of a study of siplizumab effects on memory and regulatory T cells. Profiling relied on immunoSEQ multiplex PCR, and the TCRdb table lists in-frame clones only, not all of them. The repertoire consists of about 110,000 clones, with roughly nine tenths occurring once and the leading ten covering under 0.75%. Sequencing was done on a sample of Tregs sorted from blood. The receptor source for this set is a human donor in good health. Both conserved end residues are part of each CDR3. Fields, in order: J gene, D gene, V gene, CDR3 length, CDR3 protein. A D gene is named only where the DNA matches it firmly.

TRBJ1-3 | NA | TRBV4-1 | 13 | CASSQGRGNTIYF
TRBJ1-1 | NA | TRBV6-5 | 14 | CASSGPWGGTEAFF
TRBJ1-6 | NA | TRBV7-9 | 13 | CASSLGGNAPLHF
TRBJ2-7 | TRBD2 | TRBV6-1 | 17 | CASSERLFAGEVYEQYF
TRBJ1-1 | TRBD1 | TRBV5-1 | 17 | CASSWKGQGGTGSEAFF
TRBJ2-4 | TRBD2 | TRBV5-1 | 13 | CASRNLGGGIQYF
TRBJ2-2 | NA | TRBV6-1 | 14 | CASNLNGQTGELFF
TRBJ2-5 | NA | TRBV29-1 | 10 | CSVRRETQYF
TRBJ1-1 | NA | TRBV7-3 | 14 | CASSLVGGDTEAFF
TRBJ1-2 | TRBD1 | TRBV6-5 | 14 | CASSRNRDRVGYTF
TRBJ1-2 | NA | TRBV7-2 | 14 | CASSLVVTIYGYTF
TRBJ2-7 | NA | TRBV7-9 | 16 | CASSAYTGTVSYEQYF
TRBJ1-5 | TRBD1 | TRBV18 | 14 | CASSQGAGNQPQHF
TRBJ2-3 | TRBD2 | TRBV4-2 | 19 | CASSQDSGGSTSSTDTQYF
TRBJ1-2 | TRBD1 | TRBV19 | 15 | CASSPQGATSYGYTF
TRBJ1-3 | NA | TRBV15 | 13 | CATSRLGGNTIYF
TRBJ1-5 | NA | TRBV6-1 | 11 | CASSELGPQHF
TRBJ1-2 | NA | TRBV6-1 | 13 | CASLNGYNYGYTF
TRBJ2-7 | NA | TRBV30 | 13 | CAWGGNRSYEQYF
TRBJ2-7 | NA | TRBV5-1 | 11 | CASSVYYEQYF
TRBJ2-3 | NA | TRBV11-3 | 15 | CASSSTAPRVDTQYF
TRBJ1-2 | NA | TRBV6-1 | 14 | CASRETALGYGYTF
TRBJ2-7 | NA | TRBV10-3 | 14 | CAIAGSESSYEQYF
TRBJ1-6 | NA | TRBV7-9 | 14 | CASRPGGWDSPLHF
TRBJ2-7 | NA | TRBV5-4 | 12 | CASSLVGSEQYF
TRBJ1-1 | TRBD1 | TRBV6-1 | 15 | CASTEGDRRDTEAFF
TRBJ2-5 | NA | TRBV18 | 13 | CASSRRTQETQYF
TRBJ2-5 | NA | TRBV5-1 | 12 | CASSLRQETQYF
TRBJ1-2 | NA | TRBV19 | 14 | CASRTPGSLYGYTF
TRBJ1-1 | NA | TRBV7-9 | 13 | CASSIRGMAEAFF
TRBJ1-2 | NA | TRBV20-1 | 11 | CSARSGYGYTF
TRBJ2-7 | TRBD2 | TRBV28 | 15 | CASSLGGTSRYEQYF
TRBJ2-1 | TRBD1 | TRBV6-1 | 10 | CASGDRVQFF
TRBJ2-3 | NA | TRBV5-1 | 12 | CASSFQGDTQYF
TRBJ2-7 | NA | TRBV27 | 14 | CASSRARVTYEQYF
TRBJ2-3 | TRBD2 | TRBV7-9 | 15 | CASSLSGVLGHTQYF
TRBJ2-3 | TRBD1 | TRBV6-6 | 14 | CASNDRGVADTQYF
TRBJ1-1 | NA | TRBV18 | 15 | CASSPLQGANTEAFF
TRBJ2-7 | NA | TRBV21-1 | 18 | CASSKRKVAGVLTYEQYF
TRBJ1-1 | NA | TRBV19 | 16 | CASSNGLNTGNTEAFF
TRBJ2-1 | NA | TRBV7-9 | 14 | CASANSGAYNEQFF
TRBJ2-7 | NA | TRBV7-9 | 12 | CASSLGVYEQYF
TRBJ2-5 | TRBD1 | TRBV6-5 | 14 | CASRRTGGVETQYF
TRBJ1-2 | NA | TRBV27 | 14 | CASRPVLRGRGYTF
TRBJ1-2 | NA | TRBV6-5 | 15 | CASSYSSGETDGYTF
TRBJ2-3 | NA | TRBV5-1 | 14 | CASSLLGALDTQYF
TRBJ1-1 | NA | TRBV7-9 | 16 | CASGPITITGNTEAFF
TRBJ1-1 | NA | TRBV14 | 13 | CASSLTWETEAFF
TRBJ1-1 | NA | TRBV5-4 | 15 | CASSNSPGQSEKAFF
TRBJ2-5 | NA | TRBV18 | 11 | CASSRGETQYF
TRBJ2-7 | TRBD1 | TRBV2 | 16 | CASSGGWGQGSYEQYF
TRBJ1-1 | TRBD1 | TRBV2 | 17 | CASSENRGLFRNTEAFF
TRBJ2-1 | TRBD2 | TRBV11-3 | 12 | CASSLDSGEQFF
TRBJ1-3 | NA | TRBV7-9 | 12 | CASSARWNTIYF
TRBJ2-7 | NA | TRBV7-6 | 17 | CASSLVDGGTDYYEQYF
TRBJ2-7 | NA | TRBV27 | 14 | CASSFRDSSYEQYF
TRBJ2-7 | NA | TRBV18 | 13 | CASSPPASYEQYF
TRBJ1-1 | NA | TRBV12-5 | 13 | CASNWGVLTEAFF
TRBJ2-7 | NA | TRBV7-9 | 12 | CASSRPPGWQYF
TRBJ2-2 | NA | TRBV25-1 | 15 | CASSETVMGTGELFF